Given below is one TCR beta chain in context. This clone was seen just once. This clone's antigen is unknown. No base quality information exists; no much larger clone differs at one position. TCR CDR3 regions were amplified from genomic DNA by multiplex PCR using the deep immunoSEQ assay. Genomic DNA extracted from each cell subset was distributed evenly over all wells of several immunoSEQ 96-well plates, and each plate served as one replicate. Each replicate PCR for sorted subsets received around 200 ng genomic DNA, equal to 28,000 or so T cell genomes. The purified libraries were quantified using a Qubit 3.0 fluorometer, sized with a Bioanalyzer 2100, and then quantified again using the KAPA Library Quantification kit. A separate single-read 150-cycle Illumina NextSeq 550 flow cell was used to sequence each immunoSEQ 96-well plate. Per the source publication's procedure: Because the immunoSEQ output included only junctional sequences and no quality scores, the filtering could not be the same as the filtering used for full-length reads. Sequences were annotated with PyIR, a Python wrapper for IgBLAST v1.9, and V/J genes and CDR3 were assigned using IMGT germline references. Reads with weak V/J assignments (E-value above 1e-6), missing CDR3, stop codons, out-of-frame junctions, or ambiguous translated residues were removed. A V3J clonotype was defined by an identical inferred V gene, J gene, and CDR3 amino acid sequence. To compute the percentage overlap between repertoires, the number of shared unique clonotypes was divided by the size of the smaller repertoire. Repertoire richness was assessed with RTK rarefaction, the Chao1 estimator, and Recon v2.1 estimates of unobserved clonotypes. Generation probabilities for all TCRbeta clonotypes obtained by the gDNA method from a handful of donors were computed using OLGA. Entries here come from immuneACCESS through TCRdb and include only in-frame sequences with V and J called. Some clones fail to appear in such tables; in the studies checked, an unresolved V gene covers under half of the shortfall, and the cause of the remainder is unknown. V, J and clone size are taken as reported in that table, and D and trimming were inferred from the DNA itself. The sample includes 550,000 to 800,000 clones, with 90% observed a single time. 34% of the sample is held by the ten biggest clonotypes.

These data are taken from a study of shared clonotypes between healthy human individuals (dated by TCRdb to the early 2020s). About the study as a whole: Two women and a few men aged 18 to 49 years were included in the cohort. For each donor, three plates each were used for CD4 naive and CD4 memory, two plates were used for CD8 naive, and one plate was used for CD8 memory. To estimate repertoire size and how much clonotypes are shared between individuals, the study performed deep sequencing of blood TCR repertoires from a handful of healthy adults. To increase sequencing depth and limit assay-specific biases, TCR repertoire library preparation and sequencing were carried out by different laboratories using diverse techniques. Per donor, leukapheresis produced somewhere between about 0.8 and 9 billion PBMCs.

The donors were healthy, HIV-negative adults who had no recently reported acute infections or vaccinations. Every donor was a Caucasian adult residing in Nashville, Tennessee, USA. The CD8 memory samples were a combination of magnetically selected CD45RO+ cells and CCR7-negative CD45RA+ effector memory (TemRA) cells. After blood collection by leukapheresis, PBMCs were isolated using Ficoll-Histopaque density gradient centrifugation and then cryopreserved in the vapor phase of liquid nitrogen. Analytical flow cytometry was used to check the purity and quantity of each magnetically sorted T cell population. Each sorted fraction had its genomic DNA isolated and then quantified by UV absorbance on a Nanodrop 2000c. What the work shows at the level of the full study, not this receptor alone: Even with the large sequencing depth, rarefaction of the sorted-subset datasets indicated that sequencing was incomplete. Estimated clonotype richness was generally larger for naive than for memory subsets. Pairwise subsampling led to the expectation that sequencing depth would affect the degree of clonotype sharing among donors. Only blood was sampled, and tissue TCR repertoires likely differ from those in blood. The genetic and exposure-history diversity represented was limited by the small number of donors. Compared with non-shared clonotypes, the clonotypes found in all four sorted-subset donors had higher generation probabilities. Across a few donors, about 5.2% of naive CD4, 3% to 3.5% of naive CD8, under 2.5% of memory CD4, and about 0.44% of memory CD8 clonotypes were shared.

From cysteine to phenylalanine, the CDR3 is 16 amino acids long. The DNA shown is the 48-base CDR3, in frame from base 1. Compared with germline, V lacks 4 bases and J lacks 4 bases; bases without a gene match: 8. The germline V gene specifies LGHNA as CDR1 and YSLEER as CDR2. The clonotype was recovered from a man aged 18 to 35 in good health. Some clones in this sample may be carry-over from other donors' samples. The sequence is built from TRBV4-3 and TRBJ2-2, with TRBD1 matching 8 junction bases. The specimen was memory CD8+ T cells from PBMCs. Explained via the paper, the cell subset or site label denotes: CD45RO+ cells pooled with CCR7-negative TemRA cells. At the DNA level, the sequence is TGCGCCAGCAGCCCGCCAGACAGGGGCCTCACCGGGGAGCTGTTTTTT. Translated, this gives CASSPPDRGLTGELFF.